The 25 T cell receptor beta chains below were found in one sample sequenced in a study of T cell responses to AZD1222 COVID-19 vaccine. Sequencing was performed with immunoSEQ multiplex PCR; in TCRdb, only in-frame clones are kept and a portion is missing. The table has around 150,000 clones, over 75% seen once. Source: peripheral blood, taken on day 0 of AZD1222 vaccination. The receptor source for this set is an adult in good health.

V and J are TRBV9 and TRBJ2-5; TRBD2 is a possible D gene (6 bases). The germline V and J ends were trimmed by 4 bases and 2 bases, with 12 bases remaining between them. This CDR3 is built from 14 residues. Germline lookup yields CDR1 SGDLS and CDR2 YYNGEE. The CDR3 region has the DNA TGTGCCAGCAGCCCAGCTGGGGGGCAAGAGACCCAGTACTTC. Its translation is CASSPAGGQETQYF.

The chain joins TRBV30 to TRBJ2-3; D could derive from TRBD1 or TRBD2 (5 bases each). Between the trimmed V and J ends, which lost 2 bases and 1 base, there was a span of 10 bases. CDR3 size: 14 residues. Germline V gene data show CDR1 as GTSNPN and CDR2 as SVGIG (reference sequence). The CDR3 DNA follows: TGTGCCTGGAGTAGGGGTAGCGGCACAGATACGCAGTATTTT. It encodes CAWSRGSGTDTQYF.

DNA for the CDR3: TGTGCCAGCAGCCAAGTGCTGGGTTCACCCCTCCACTTT. Its protein is CASSQVLGSPLHF. The chain uses TRBV14 and TRBJ1-6, with D hard to call. CDR1 is SGHDN, CDR2 FVKESK, per germline. V shed 1 base and J shed 9 bases, with 7 bases lying between them. This CDR3 region has 13 residues.

The CDR3 coding sequence is TGTGCCAGCAGCTTAGAGCCTAGCGGGAGGCAGTACTTC. It encodes CASSLEPSGRQYF. The J gene is TRBJ2-7, the V gene TRBV7-3; 10 bases fit TRBD2. The CDR3 extends over 13 amino acids. CDR1 and CDR2 (germline): SGHTA, FQGTGA. V shed 2 bases and J 9 bases; nucleotides not matched to a gene: 4.

The chain joins TRBV2 to TRBJ2-7, with D perhaps being TRBD1 or TRBD2 (5 bases each). CDR1 and CDR2 (germline): SNHLY, FYNNEI. The V end lost 7 bases, the J end lost 6 bases, and 16 bases lay between the germline ends. This CDR3 is built from 13 residues. CDR3 loop: CASTKLRDGEQYF. The CDR3 DNA is TGTGCCAGCACAAAGCTCCGGGACGGCGAGCAGTACTTC.

The V gene is TRBV30, the J gene TRBJ1-2; the D is unclear. This CDR3 region has 11 residues. Germline lookup yields CDR1 GTSNPN and CDR2 SVGIG (reference sequence). Trimming left V 0 bases short and J 4 bases short, with 3 bases between. This CDR3 reads CAWSVSYGYTF. In DNA form, the CDR3 reads TGTGCCTGGAGTGTATCCTATGGCTACACCTTC.

CDR3 bases: TGTGCCAGCAGCCTAGGTCACAAGAACACTGAAGCTTTCTTT. Encoded protein: CASSLGHKNTEAFF. V and J are TRBV5-6 and TRBJ1-1; D uncertain. The germline V gene encodes CDR1 SGHDT and CDR2 YYEEEE. The V end lost 4 bases, the J end lost 1 base, and 11 bases lay between the germline ends. The CDR3 has 14 amino acids. Variable domain in full (rest from reference TRBV5-6 and TRBJ1-1): DAGVTQSPTHLIKTRGQQVTLRCSPKSGHDTVSWYQQALGQGPQFIFQYYEEEERQRGNFPDRFSGHQFPNYSSELNVNALLLGDSALYLCASSLGHKNTEAFFGQGTRLTVV.

This rearrangement joins TRBV30 to TRBJ1-4, with D possibly matching TRBD1 (5 bases). V gave up 1 base and J gave up 3 bases, with 12 bases separating them. In germline, CDR1 is GTSNPN, CDR2 SVGIG (reference sequence). This CDR3 contains 15 residues. The CDR3: CAWSEGSAANEKLFF. CDR3 coding DNA: TGTGCCTGGAGTGAGGGGAGTGCCGCTAATGAAAAACTGTTTTTT.

The chain uses TRBV6-6 and TRBJ1-1, with D possibly being TRBD1 (5 bases). The CDR3 spans 15 residues. Trimming pared 6 bases from V and 3 bases from J, leaving 17 bases between. Germline assignment: CDR1 MNHNY and CDR2 SVGAGI (reference sequence). The CDR3 is CASSQGTSVYTEAFF. For the CDR3, the DNA is TGTGCCAGCAGCCAAGGGACTTCGGTTTACACTGAAGCTTTCTTT.

The chain recombines TRBV3-1 (or the pseudogene TRBV3-2) with TRBJ2-5; D is ambiguous. Judging by the DNA end, TRBJ2-7 fits better; the J call may be wrong. The CDR3 spans 14 residues. Germline V gene data show CDR1 as LGHDT and CDR2 as YNNKEL (reference sequence). The CDR3 region is CASSQVARTYEQYF. CDR3 sequence (DNA): TGTGCCAGCAGCCAAGTGGCTCGCACCTACGAGCAGTACTTC.

The chain combines TRBV21-1 with TRBJ2-1; the table's D call of TRBD2 was not tested on the DNA. TRBV21-1 is termed a pseudogene. The CDR3 sequence is 13 residues long. The CDR3 spells CASSKARYNEQFF. CDR3 sequence (DNA): TGTGCCAGCAGCAAAGCGCGATACAATGAGCAGTTCTTC.

The rearrangement joins TRBV7-2 to TRBJ1-1, with D hard to call. V lost 6 bases, J lost 4 bases, and 12 bases lay in between. This CDR3 spans 13 amino acids. The germline V gene has CDR1 SGHTA and CDR2 FQGNSA. CDR3 sequence: CASRNPAGTEAFF. As DNA, the CDR3 is TGTGCCAGCAGAAATCCAGCAGGCACTGAAGCTTTCTTT.

In this sample, this clone turned up once. The chain carries TRBV21-1 and TRBJ1-3; the table's D call of TRBD1 was not tested on the DNA. TRBV21-1 represents a pseudogene. The CDR3 is 20 residues long. DNA for the CDR3: TGTGCCAGCAGCAACGCCTCCCCAACGGACAGGGGCAACTCTGGAAACACCATATATTTT. Its translation is CASSNASPTDRGNSGNTIYF.

CDR3 nucleotide sequence: TGCGCCAGCAGCCGGGGACAGGTGGGCACAGATACGCAGTATTTT. Translation gives CASSRGQVGTDTQYF. The J gene is TRBJ2-3, the V gene TRBV5-1; 8 bases align to TRBD1. This CDR3 comprises 15 residues. After removal of 4 bases from V and 1 base from J, the junction contained 5 bases not matched to a gene. Looked up from germline, CDR1 is SGHRS and CDR2 is YFSETQ.

The gene calls are TRBV11-2 and TRBJ1-2, with D unresolved. The CDR3 extends over 13 amino acids. Germline lookup yields CDR1 SGHAT and CDR2 FQNNGV. With 1 base removed from V and 3 bases from J, the gap between germline ends came to 6 bases. In DNA form, the CDR3 reads TGTGCCAGCAGCTTAGGTCAGCACTATGGCTACACCTTC. It is translated as CASSLGQHYGYTF.

This rearrangement joins TRBV30 to TRBJ1-5; 12 bases are shared with TRBD1. The CDR3 loop spans 14 amino acids. Trimming took 2 bases from V and 5 from J; bases not matched to a gene: 1. Germline lookup yields CDR1 GTSNPN and CDR2 SVGIG (reference sequence). The CDR3 bases are TGTGCCTGGAGTCGGGACAGGGGGCATCAGCCCCAGCATTTT. Its protein product is CAWSRDRGHQPQHF. The full variable domain, in which reference TRBV30 and TRBJ1-5 provide the parts outside the CDR3, is SQTIHQWPATLVQPVGSPLSLECTVEGTSNPNLYWYRQAAGRGLQLLFYSVGIGQISSEVPQNLSASRPQDRQFILSSKKLLLSDSGFYLCAWSRDRGHQPQHFGDGTRLSIL.

The chain joins TRBV7-2 to TRBJ1-2; D is ambiguous. The CDR3 totals 13 residues. V lost 6 bases and J 4 bases, leaving 12 bases between the germline ends. Germline assignment: CDR1 SGHTA and CDR2 FQGNSA. The CDR3 protein is CASRASTGYGYTF. Written as DNA, the CDR3 is TGTGCCAGCAGAGCTTCGACTGGCTATGGCTACACCTTC.

V gene TRBV2 combines with J gene TRBJ1-2, with a tentative D call TRBD1 (5 bases). The V gene lost 2 bases and the J gene lost 10 bases, with 14 bases spanning the gap. From germline, CDR1 is SNHLY and CDR2 FYNNEI. This CDR3 has 13 residues. In nucleotides, the CDR3 is TGTGCCAGCAGTGAATCCCGACCAGGGCACTACACCTTC. It codes for CASSESRPGHYTF.

The rearrangement joins TRBV5-8 to TRBJ2-5; TRBD1 aligns across 8 bases. V dropped 5 bases and J dropped 6; count of bases not matched to a gene: 12. Germline V gives CDR1 SGHTS, CDR2 YDEGEE. CDR3 size: 15 residues. The CDR3 loop is CASSSGQGLTQTQYF. CDR3 in DNA: TGTGCCAGCAGTTCCGGACAGGGTCTAACTCAGACCCAGTACTTC.

CDR3 sequence (DNA): TGTGCCAGCTCACCGGGACAGGGGATGGTCCAGTACTTC. Translation: CASSPGQGMVQYF. The chain uses TRBV18 and TRBJ2-7; 10 bases map to TRBD1. Germline lookup yields CDR1 KGHSH and CDR2 LQKENI. The trim removed 3 bases at V and 10 bases at J, leaving 6 bases unmatched. The CDR3 runs to 13 residues. The full variable domain, completed using reference TRBV18 and TRBJ2-7, is NAGVMQNPRHLVRRRGQEARLRCSPMKGHSHVYWYRQLPEEGLKFMVYLQKENIIDESGMPKERFSAEFPKEGPSILRIQQVVRGDSAAYFCASSPGQGMVQYFGPGTRLTVT.

Of note for this clone: The junction shows a germline mismatch at one end, possibly a read error. This chain links TRBV18 with TRBJ1-5; TRBD1 aligns across 7 bases. The CDR3 length is 14 residues. Germline V gene data show CDR1 as KGHSH and CDR2 as LQKENI. CDR3 sequence: CASSLGQSNQPQHF. The CDR3, as DNA: TGTGCTAGCTCCCTGGGACAGAGCAATCAGCCCCAGCATTTT.

This clone was recorded only once. The rearrangement joins TRBV5-1 to TRBJ2-6, with a tentative D call TRBD2 (5 bases). The CDR3 consists of 15 residues. Between the trimmed V and J ends, which lost 5 bases and 2 bases, there was a span of 11 bases. CDR1 SGHRS and CDR2 YFSETQ come from the germline V gene. The CDR3 sequence is CASRTGSPGANVLTF. Written as DNA, the CDR3 is TGCGCCAGCAGAACGGGAAGCCCTGGGGCCAACGTCCTGACTTTC.

The CDR3 nucleotides are TGTGCCAGCAGTTACACAGATACGCAGTATTTT. It encodes CASSYTDTQYF. The chain carries TRBV12-3 or TRBV12-4 and TRBJ2-3; no clear D. V was shortened by 4 bases and J by 2 bases, with 1 base between the two germline ends. The CDR3 spans 11 residues.

The CDR3 protein is CASRLAGGSTQYF. DNA of the CDR3: TGTGCCAGCAGACTAGCGGGGGGCAGCACCCAGTACTTC. The chain links TRBV27 to TRBJ2-5; 12 bases align to TRBD2. The V and J ends lost 6 bases and 8 bases, in that order; junction bases with no gene match: 4. CDR3 length equals 13 residues. CDR1 is MNHEY, CDR2 SMNVEV, per germline (reference sequence).

The chain recombines TRBV3-1 (or the pseudogene TRBV3-2) with TRBJ1-1; D call uncertain. The CDR3 runs 17 residues. Deletions cut 1 base from V and 1 base from J, with 16 bases between. Germline V CDR1 and CDR2: LGHDT, YNNKEL (reference sequence). CDR3 region: CASSQAVYRHKNTEAFF. DNA of the CDR3: TGTGCCAGCAGCCAAGCAGTTTATAGACATAAGAACACTGAAGCTTTCTTT.